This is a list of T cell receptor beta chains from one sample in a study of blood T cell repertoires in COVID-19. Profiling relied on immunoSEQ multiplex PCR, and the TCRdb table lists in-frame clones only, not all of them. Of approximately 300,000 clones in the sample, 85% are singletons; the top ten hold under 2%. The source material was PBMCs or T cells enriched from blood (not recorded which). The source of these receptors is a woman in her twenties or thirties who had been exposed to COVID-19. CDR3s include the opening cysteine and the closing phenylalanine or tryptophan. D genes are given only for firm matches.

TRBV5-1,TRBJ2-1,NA,CASSQGDWGDEQFF
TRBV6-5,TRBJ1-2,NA,CASSYSHPQGSYGYTF
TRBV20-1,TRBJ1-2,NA,CSATDSYGYTF
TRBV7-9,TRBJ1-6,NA,CASSLTELNNSPLHF
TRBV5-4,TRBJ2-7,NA,CASSLAAGSKVYEQYF
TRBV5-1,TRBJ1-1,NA,CASRGGVENTEAFF
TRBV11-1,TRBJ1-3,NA,CASSFNQGTGNTIYF
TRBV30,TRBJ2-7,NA,CAWSEGLGAYEQYF
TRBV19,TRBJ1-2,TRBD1,CASSIGGQEFVKGYTF
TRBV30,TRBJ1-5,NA,CAAIGSGRGQPQHF
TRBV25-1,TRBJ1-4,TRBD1,CASRSTGGSALGEKLFF
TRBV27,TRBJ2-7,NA,CASRPASRVNSYEQYF
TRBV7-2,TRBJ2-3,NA,CASSLDFGNTDTQYF
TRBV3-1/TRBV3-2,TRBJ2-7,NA,CASSQLSGNEQYF
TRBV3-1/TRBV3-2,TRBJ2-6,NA,CASRGRRGSGANVLTF
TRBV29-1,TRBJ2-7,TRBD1,CSVDSGTGTYEQYF
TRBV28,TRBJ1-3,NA,CASSAVAVGNTIYF
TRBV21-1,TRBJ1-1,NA,CASSKALIGGGTEAFF
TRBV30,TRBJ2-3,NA,CAWSPLGARTDTQYF
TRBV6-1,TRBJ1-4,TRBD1,CASSDIGLGTGVATNEKLFF
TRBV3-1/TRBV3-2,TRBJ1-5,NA,CASSQGDMNQPQHF
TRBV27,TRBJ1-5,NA,CASSLFPSTLNQPQHF
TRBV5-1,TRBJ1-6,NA,CASSLGLGNSPLHF
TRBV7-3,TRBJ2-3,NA,CASSPQGSTDTQYF
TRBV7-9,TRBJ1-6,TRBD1,CASSSPRQGAGSPLHF
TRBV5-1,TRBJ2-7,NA,CASSDAGYHEQYF
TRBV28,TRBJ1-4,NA,CASSQGKTATNEKLFF
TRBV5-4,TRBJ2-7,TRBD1,CASSQMGQAAYEQYF
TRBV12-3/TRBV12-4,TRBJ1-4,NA,CASSSGGEKLFF
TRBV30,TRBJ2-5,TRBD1,CAWGGSDRRQETQYF
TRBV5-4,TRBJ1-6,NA,CASSLGSGIGNSPLHF
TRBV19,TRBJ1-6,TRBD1,CASSLQGENSPLHF
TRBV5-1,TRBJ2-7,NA,CASSLTGKNEQYF
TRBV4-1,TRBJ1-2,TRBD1,CASSQGPRTGDYGYTF
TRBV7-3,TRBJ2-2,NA,CASSLTLYILDRNTGELFF
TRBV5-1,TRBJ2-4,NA,CASSPRTPGDIQYF
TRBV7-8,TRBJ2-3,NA,CASSLSRRTDTQYF
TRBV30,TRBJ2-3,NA,CAWDTSPDTQYF
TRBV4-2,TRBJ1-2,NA,CASSRGREYYGYTF
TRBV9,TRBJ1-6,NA,CASSAAGNLGSPLHF
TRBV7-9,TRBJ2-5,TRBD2,CASSLVGLEETQYF
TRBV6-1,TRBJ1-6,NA,CASSVEGRSYNSPLHF
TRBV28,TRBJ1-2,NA,CASSLLIRGSGYTF
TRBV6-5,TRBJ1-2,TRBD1,CASVRGQGNYGYTF
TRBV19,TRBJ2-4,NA,CASSQAGGKNIQYF
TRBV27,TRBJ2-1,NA,CASSIHQYNEQFF
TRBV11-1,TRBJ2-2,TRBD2,CASSSSGSDTGELFF
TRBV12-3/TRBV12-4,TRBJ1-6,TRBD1,CASSLPTGAPLHF
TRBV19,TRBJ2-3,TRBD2,CASRMLGGGTDTQYF
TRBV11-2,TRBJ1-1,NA,CASSLEGGRMNTEAFF
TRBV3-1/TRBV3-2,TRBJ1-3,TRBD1,CASSQSQGRGHTIYF
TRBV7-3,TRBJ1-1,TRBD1,CASSSLGTGGRSTEAFF
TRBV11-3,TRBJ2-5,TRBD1,CASSLGQTQETQYF
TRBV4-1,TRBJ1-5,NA,CASSQIHSGSGQPQHF
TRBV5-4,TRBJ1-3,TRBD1,CASSPEGALGNTIYF
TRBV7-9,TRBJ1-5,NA,CASSLAVGQPQHF
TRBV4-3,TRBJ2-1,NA,CASSQDVVSEQFF
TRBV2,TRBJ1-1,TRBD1,CASSKGQGGTEAFF
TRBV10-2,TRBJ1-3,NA,CASFGGRSSGNTIYF
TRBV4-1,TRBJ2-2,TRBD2,CASSQTSGWNTGELFF